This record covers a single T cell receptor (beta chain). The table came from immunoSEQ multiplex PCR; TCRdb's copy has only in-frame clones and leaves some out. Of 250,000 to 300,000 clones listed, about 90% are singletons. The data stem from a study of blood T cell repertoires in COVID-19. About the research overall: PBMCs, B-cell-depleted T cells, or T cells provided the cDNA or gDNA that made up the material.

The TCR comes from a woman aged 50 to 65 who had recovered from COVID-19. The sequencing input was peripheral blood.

CDR3 bases: TGTGCCAGCCAAGGGGTGGGCTATGGCTACACCTTC. Translated: CASQGVGYGYTF. The V and J genes are TRBV3-1 (or the pseudogene TRBV3-2) and TRBJ1-2, with D possibly TRBD1 on 5 matching bases. The CDR3 runs to 12 residues. Per the germline V gene, CDR1 is LGHDT and CDR2 is YNNKEL (reference sequence). Trimming stripped 8 bases from V and 4 bases from J, with 11 bases between.